These 13 T cell receptor beta chains came from one sample sequenced in a study of T cells expressing NK-cell markers. Reprocessing the 5' RACE reads, TCRdb reports a single entry for every CDR3 protein and omits DNA. Its listing shows about 180,000 distinct CDR3 sequences. Sequencing was performed on blood T cells: a sorted CD56 or NKG2C T cell subset, CD4+ or CD8+ T cells, or bulk PBMC T cells (not recorded which). These receptors were collected from a man aged 18-70 years in good health.

The CDR3: CASSIGPGEEQYF. V gene TRBV19 combines with J gene TRBJ2-7. Germline-derived CDR1 and CDR2 are LNHDA and SQIVND (reference sequence). The CDR3 is made up of 13 amino acids.

The rearrangement joins TRBV7-6 to TRBJ1-3. The germline CDR1 and CDR2 sequences are SGHVS and FNYEAQ. The CDR3 runs 12 residues. The CDR3 region is CASSLAEDTIYF.

This chain links TRBV6-1 with TRBJ1-2; with no DNA, the TCRdb D assignment of TRBD1 cannot be verified. This CDR3 region has 14 residues. Germline V CDR1 and CDR2: MNHNS, SASEGT. CDR3 residues: CASHRDPGGYGYTF.

The chain links TRBV27 to TRBJ1-5; TCRdb's assignment of TRBD1 cannot be checked, as there is no DNA. This CDR3 has 17 residues. Germline assignment: CDR1 MNHEY and CDR2 SMNVEV (reference sequence). The CDR3 region is CASSLYVVRGGNQPQHF.

The chain recombines TRBV4-1 with TRBJ2-7; checking the TCRdb D call of TRBD1 is not possible without DNA. From germline, CDR1 is MGHRA and CDR2 YSYEKL. The CDR3 loop spans 16 amino acids. The CDR3 loop reads CASSQEPGQGAYEQYF.

The chain recombines TRBV27 with TRBJ2-5. CDR3 size: 13 residues. CDR1 MNHEY and CDR2 SMNVEV come from the germline V gene (reference sequence). CDR3 region: CASSTTQQETQYF.

This sequence joins TRBV7-2 and TRBJ2-5; TCRdb's D gene call, TRBD1, goes unchecked for lack of DNA. CDR1 SGHTA and CDR2 FQGNSA come from the germline V gene. The CDR3 is 15 residues long. The CDR3: CASISSAGDQETQYF.

The chain links TRBV4-2 to TRBJ1-2; TCRdb lists TRBD1, though no DNA is available to test this call. CDR1 is LGHNA, CDR2 YNFKEQ, per germline. The CDR3 loop spans 18 amino acids. CDR3 sequence reads: CASSQDITGDRGLDGYTF.

The J gene is TRBJ2-7, the V gene TRBV20-1; TCRdb outputs TRBD1, but without DNA this stays unchecked. The CDR3 consists of 14 residues. Germline-derived CDR1 and CDR2 are DFQATT and SNEGSKA (reference sequence). The CDR3 loop reads CSAKVAPSSYEQYF.

This chain uses TRBV6-1 with TRBJ1-2. Germline CDR1 is MNHNS and CDR2 is SASEGT. This CDR3 is 13 amino acids long. The CDR3 loop is CASSETLAYGYTF.

The chain employs TRBV7-9 and TRBJ1-4; as DNA is missing, the TRBD1 call by TCRdb cannot be tested. Germline V lookup: CDR1 SEHNR, CDR2 FQNEAQ (reference sequence). The CDR3 extends over 14 amino acids. Here the CDR3 reads CASSPGRSNEKLFF.

The chain combines TRBV6-1 with TRBJ2-5; TCRdb calls TRBD1, which cannot be checked without DNA. Germline CDR1 MNHNS, CDR2 SASEGT. This CDR3 region has 15 residues. This chain's CDR3 is CASSDPGQGWETQYF.

The chain recombines TRBV2 with TRBJ1-5. Germline V gene data show CDR1 as SNHLY and CDR2 as FYNNEI. The CDR3 runs 16 residues. CDR3 loop: CASSEAWQIVNQPQHF.